What follows is one TCR beta chain and its context. Its target is unknown. This record comes from a study of cytomegalovirus exposure and HLA in healthy donors. Study-level findings and limits: First-cohort TCR clusters were later found to tend to co-occur in the roughly 120 validation repertoires. Researchers reported that a few CMV-associated chains were confirmed in vitro as CMV antigen-specific.

The protocol was immunoSEQ multiplex PCR, while the TCRdb copy is restricted to in-frame clones and leaves out a portion. The sample gives tens of thousands of clones, about 93% of which show up once; about 0.63% is in the top ten. The CDR3 extends over 13 amino acids. Germline CDR1 MNHEY, CDR2 SMNVEV (reference sequence). Trimming pared 6 bases from V and 3 bases from J, leaving 11 bases between. The sequence derives from a woman under 30 in good health and CMV-seronegative. Sequencing was carried out using PBMCs. The chain has TRBV27 and TRBJ1-2, with TRBD1 as a possible D gene (6 bases). Here the CDR3 reads CASRGALYYGYTF. DNA for the CDR3: TGTGCCAGCAGGGGGGCCCTCTACTATGGCTACACCTTC.